This TCR beta chain is from a study of OX40 agonist ivuxolimab in advanced cancers. The wider study: Patient treatment consisted of intravenous ivuxolimab administration every 2 weeks at 0.01 to 10 mg/kg. The study reported partial responses in three patients: one hepatocellular carcinoma, two cutaneous melanoma.

With autoimmune disease history or systemic immunosuppression, patients were excluded. CDR1 and CDR2 (germline): SGHAT, FQNNGV. CDR3 length: 14 amino acids. The V gene lost 1 base and the J gene lost 5 bases, with 8 bases spanning the gap. Data came from immunoSEQ multiplex PCR; TCRdb stores just in-frame clones and leaves some out. The table shows roughly 45,000 clones, with less than 85% occurring only once. The V call is TRBV11-2, the J call TRBJ2-2, with D uncertain. This clonotype was obtained from an adult with an advanced solid tumor such as melanoma, head and neck, liver or kidney cancer. Sequencing used CD4+ or CD8+ T cells sorted from blood, obtained in a trial of the OX40 agonist ivuxolimab. CDR3 protein: CASSLVGSTGELFF. The CDR3 DNA reads as TGTGCCAGCAGCTTAGTAGGTAGTACCGGGGAGCTGTTTTTT.